This record concerns one T cell receptor (beta chain) sequence. The sample holds other DNA sequences that translate to the same CDR3. The V gene's germline CDR1 is MNHEY and CDR2 SVGAGI. This CDR3 contains 13 residues. Trimming pared 6 bases from V and 1 base from J, leaving 9 bases between. Authors' processing steps: Nucleated cell number was recorded as an estimate derived from reference gene primer amplification. TCRdb keeps only in-frame clones here, not all; method: immunoSEQ multiplex PCR. V and J calls and clone size are given by that table; D and trimming were obtained from the DNA. This table has under 200,000 clones, about 85% appearing once. The sample belongs to a study of blood T cell repertoires in COVID-19. At the level of the study: Samples taken during acute and convalescent COVID-19 were collected in the United States, Italy and Spain.

Followed longitudinally, the Seattle patients had been enrolled during active infection. This receptor was obtained from a woman aged 65 to 85 with COVID-19, enrolled during active disease. Source material: peripheral blood. The chain employs TRBV6-5 and TRBJ1-1; a possible D gene is TRBD1 (5 bases). CDR3 coding DNA: TGTGCCAGCAGACTAACAGGGAACACTGAAGCTTTCTTT. This translates into CASRLTGNTEAFF.